This is a list of T cell receptor beta chains from one sample in a study of cytomegalovirus exposure and HLA in healthy donors. Assay used: immunoSEQ multiplex PCR; TCRdb lists only in-frame clones, some missing. The sample gives approximately 100,000 clones, roughly four fifths of which show up once; about 1.6% is in the top ten. The sample consisted of PBMCs. Receptors were obtained from a man aged 45 to 65 in good health and CMV-seronegative. Each CDR3 is given with its conserved first and last residue. Each record gives: clone size, D gene, V gene, J gene, CDR3 protein, CDR3 DNA. D genes are given only for firm matches. Rows give clone size only sometimes, using once, few, many, or a class for an expanded clone.

>NA|TRBD1|TRBV6-5|TRBJ2-2
CASTGGNTGELFF
TGTGCCAGCACAGGGGGCAACACCGGGGAGCTGTTTTTT
>few|TRBD1|TRBV7-9|TRBJ1-2
CASSLPNPRTGGWTF
TGTGCCAGCAGCTTACCTAACCCTCGGACAGGGGGCTGGACCTTC
>NA|NA|TRBV7-2|TRBJ2-5
CASSLPGFETQYF
TGTGCCAGCAGCTTACCCGGGTTCGAGACCCAGTACTTC
>NA|NA|TRBV7-2|TRBJ2-7
CASSQQGDSYEQYF
TGTGCCAGCAGCCAACAAGGGGACTCCTACGAGCAGTACTTC
>NA|NA|TRBV6-4|TRBJ2-1
CASSDDWRLSSYNEQFF
TGTGCCAGCAGTGACGATTGGAGACTAAGCTCCTACAATGAGCAGTTCTTC
>NA|TRBD1|TRBV5-4|TRBJ2-3
CASSRPGQSTDTQYF
TGTGCCAGCAGCCGACCGGGACAGAGCACAGATACGCAGTATTTT
>few|TRBD2|TRBV2|TRBJ2-1
CASSEGGGGANEQFF
TGTGCCAGCAGTGAGGGGGGCGGGGGGGCCAACGAGCAGTTCTTC
>NA|TRBD2|TRBV5-4|TRBJ2-1
CASSFWASSGGGNEQFF
TGTGCCAGCAGCTTTTGGGCCTCTAGCGGGGGAGGGAATGAGCAGTTCTTC
>once|TRBD1|TRBV5-1|TRBJ2-4
CASSLADGGTDIQYF
TGCGCCAGCAGCTTGGCTGATGGTGGGACAGACATTCAGTACTTC
>once|NA|TRBV4-1|TRBJ2-1
CASSQDAGPFYNEQFF
TGCGCCAGCAGCCAAGACGCGGGACCTTTCTACAATGAGCAGTTCTTC
>NA|TRBD1|TRBV19|TRBJ1-1
CASSSDRGRGTEAFF
TGTGCCAGTAGTTCCGACAGGGGGCGTGGAACTGAAGCTTTCTTT
>NA|NA|TRBV15|TRBJ2-2
CATSRVGPNTGELFF
TGTGCCACCAGCAGAGTCGGTCCAAACACCGGGGAGCTGTTTTTT
>NA|TRBD1|TRBV7-7|TRBJ2-2
CASSADRGSTGELFF
TGTGCCAGCAGCGCAGACAGGGGCAGCACCGGGGAGCTGTTTTTT
>NA|NA|TRBV19|TRBJ1-2
CASSIDTGNYGYTF
TGTGCCAGTAGTATAGACACGGGAAACTATGGCTACACCTTC
>NA|TRBD2|TRBV28|TRBJ2-5
CASSSLRGVRETQYF
TGTGCCAGCAGTTCCCTTCGGGGGGTGAGAGAGACCCAGTACTTC
>NA|TRBD1|TRBV2|TRBJ2-7
CASRPILGGSSEQYF
TGTGCCAGTCGGCCAATATTAGGGGGCTCTAGCGAGCAGTACTTC
>NA|NA|TRBV27|TRBJ1-6
CATSENYNSPLHF
TGTGCCACCTCGGAGAACTATAATTCACCCCTCCACTTT
>NA|NA|TRBV5-1|TRBJ1-1
CASSLNSGVTEAFF
TGCGCCAGCAGCTTGAATTCAGGGGTGACTGAAGCTTTCTTT
>NA|NA|TRBV5-1|TRBJ2-1
CASSLSRIFSSYNEQFF
TGCGCCAGCAGCTTGAGCAGGATCTTCAGCTCCTACAATGAGCAGTTCTTC
>NA|NA|TRBV5-4|TRBJ1-5
CASSQKGVSNQPQHF
TGTGCCAGCAGCCAAAAGGGAGTTAGCAATCAGCCCCAGCATTTT
>NA|TRBD2|TRBV18|TRBJ2-3
CASSPTSGGPDTQYF
TGTGCCAGCTCACCCACTAGCGGGGGCCCGGATACGCAGTATTTT
>few|TRBD1|TRBV18|TRBJ1-2
CASSPSGGDDGYTF
TGTGCCAGCTCACCTTCAGGGGGCGACGATGGCTACACCTTC
>few|TRBD1|TRBV5-6|TRBJ1-2
CASSLGTGTHGYTF
TGTGCCAGCAGCTTGGGGACAGGGACCCATGGCTACACCTTC
>NA|NA|TRBV7-7|TRBJ1-2
CASSLDTGTDYYGYTF
TGTGCTAGCAGCTTAGATACAGGGACCGATTACTATGGCTACACCTTC
>NA|TRBD1|TRBV6-5|TRBJ1-4
CASSRDRSNEKLFF
TGTGCCAGCAGCCGGGACAGGTCTAATGAAAAACTGTTTTTT
>once|NA|TRBV4-2|TRBJ1-4
CASSQVGGDEKLFF
TGTGCCAGCAGCCAAGTAGGGGGAGACGAAAAACTGTTTTTT
>few|TRBD1|TRBV2|TRBJ2-1
CASRGTGEGKQFF
TGTGCCAGCAGGGGGACAGGGGAAGGGAAGCAGTTCTTC
>NA|NA|TRBV28|TRBJ1-6
CASSIAGSNSPLHF
TGTGCCAGCAGCATAGCGGGGTCCAATTCACCCCTCCACTTT
>NA|NA|TRBV6-1|TRBJ2-7
CASRSLTGPGEQYF
TGTGCCAGCCGCAGCCTTACAGGGCCAGGAGAGCAGTACTTC
>NA|NA|TRBV4-3|TRBJ1-2
CASSQGTSLSVYTF
TGCGCCAGCAGCCAAGGGACTTCTTTGAGTGTCTACACCTTC
>NA|TRBD2|TRBV4-1|TRBJ2-2
CASSQGGLAGGRSYTGELFF
TGCGCCAGCAGCCAAGGGGGGCTAGCGGGGGGGCGGTCGTACACCGGGGAGCTGTTTTTT
>NA|NA|TRBV18|TRBJ1-5
CASSPLGQSDQPQHF
TGTGCCAGCTCACCATTAGGACAGTCCGATCAGCCCCAGCATTTT
>NA|NA|TRBV28|TRBJ2-5
CASSLVRRSKETQYF
TGTGCCAGCAGTTTAGTGCGACGTAGCAAAGAGACCCAGTACTTC
>NA|NA|TRBV4-2|TRBJ1-2
CASSQEGRGAYGYTF
TGTGCCAGCAGCCAAGAGGGTCGGGGGGCCTATGGCTACACCTTC
>once|TRBD1|TRBV18|TRBJ1-1
CASSRSGTGGAFF
TGTGCCAGCTCGCGCTCGGGGACAGGGGGAGCTTTCTTT
>NA|NA|TRBV5-4|TRBJ1-2
CASSVGSPYGYTF
TGTGCCAGCAGCGTCGGGTCCCCCTATGGCTACACCTTC
>few|TRBD1|TRBV9|TRBJ1-5
CASSAGQRYQPQHF
TGTGCCAGCAGCGCGGGACAGCGCTATCAGCCCCAGCATTTT
>once|NA|TRBV4-1|TRBJ2-1
CASSQNWIGAKSSYNEQFF
TGCGCCAGCAGCCAAAACTGGATAGGGGCTAAGAGCTCCTACAATGAGCAGTTCTTC
>once|NA|TRBV19|TRBJ1-4
CASTSGQRNEKLFF
TGTGCCAGTACATCAGGACAGCGTAATGAAAAACTGTTTTTT
>NA|TRBD1|TRBV19|TRBJ1-1
CASSSTGDTEAFF
TGTGCCAGTAGTTCGACAGGGGACACTGAAGCTTTCTTT